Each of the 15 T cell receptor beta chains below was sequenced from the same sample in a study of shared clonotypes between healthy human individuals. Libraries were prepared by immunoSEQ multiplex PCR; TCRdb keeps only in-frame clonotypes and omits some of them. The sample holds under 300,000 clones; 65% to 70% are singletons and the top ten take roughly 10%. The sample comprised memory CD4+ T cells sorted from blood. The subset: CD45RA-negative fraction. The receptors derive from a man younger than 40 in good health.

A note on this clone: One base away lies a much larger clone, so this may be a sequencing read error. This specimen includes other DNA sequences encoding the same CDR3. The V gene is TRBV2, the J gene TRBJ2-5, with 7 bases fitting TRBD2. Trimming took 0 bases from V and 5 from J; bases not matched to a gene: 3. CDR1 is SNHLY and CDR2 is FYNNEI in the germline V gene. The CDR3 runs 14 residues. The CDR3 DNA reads TGTGCCAGCAGTGAAGCGGGAGGGCGGGAGACCCAGTACTTC. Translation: CASSEAGGRETQYF.

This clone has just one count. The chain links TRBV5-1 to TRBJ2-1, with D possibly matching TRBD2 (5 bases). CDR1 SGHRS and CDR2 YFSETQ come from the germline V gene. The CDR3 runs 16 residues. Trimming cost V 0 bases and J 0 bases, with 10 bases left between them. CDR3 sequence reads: CASSLVASTSYNEQFF. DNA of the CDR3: TGCGCCAGCAGCTTGGTAGCGAGCACCTCCTACAATGAGCAGTTCTTC.

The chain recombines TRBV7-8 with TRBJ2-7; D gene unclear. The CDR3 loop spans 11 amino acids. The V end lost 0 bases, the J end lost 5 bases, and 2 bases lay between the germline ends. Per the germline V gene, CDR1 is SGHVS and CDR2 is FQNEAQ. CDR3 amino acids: CASSLANEQYF. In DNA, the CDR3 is TGTGCCAGCAGCTTAGCCAACGAGCAGTACTTC.

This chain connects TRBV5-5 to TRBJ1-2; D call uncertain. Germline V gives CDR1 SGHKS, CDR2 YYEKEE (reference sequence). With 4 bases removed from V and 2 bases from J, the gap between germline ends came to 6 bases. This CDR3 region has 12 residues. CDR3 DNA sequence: TGTGCCAGCAGCGCGATGAACTATGGCTACACCTTC. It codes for CASSAMNYGYTF.

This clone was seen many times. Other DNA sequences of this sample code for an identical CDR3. Written as DNA, the CDR3 is TGTGCCAGCAGCTTGCTGACAGGCGGCGAGCAGTACTTC. It codes for CASSLLTGGEQYF. The chain employs TRBV7-3 and TRBJ2-7; D is possibly TRBD1 (6 bases). Per the germline V gene, CDR1 is SGHTA and CDR2 is FQGTGA. This CDR3 spans 13 amino acids. Trimming took off 3 bases at V and 6 bases at J, with 12 bases between the two ends. The full variable domain, with the rest looked up from reference TRBV7-3 and TRBJ2-7, is GAGVSQTPSNKVTEKGKYVELRCDPISGHTALYWYRQSLGQGPEFLIYFQGTGAADDSGLPNDRFFAVRPEGSVSTLKIQRTERGDSAVYLCASSLLTGGEQYFGPGTRLTVT.

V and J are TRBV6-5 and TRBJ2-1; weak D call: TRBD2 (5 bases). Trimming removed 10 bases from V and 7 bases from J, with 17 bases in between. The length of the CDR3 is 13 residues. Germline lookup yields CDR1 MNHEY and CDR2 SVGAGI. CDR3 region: CATTLLGFNEQFF. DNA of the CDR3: TGTGCCACCACATTACTAGGATTTAATGAGCAGTTCTTC.

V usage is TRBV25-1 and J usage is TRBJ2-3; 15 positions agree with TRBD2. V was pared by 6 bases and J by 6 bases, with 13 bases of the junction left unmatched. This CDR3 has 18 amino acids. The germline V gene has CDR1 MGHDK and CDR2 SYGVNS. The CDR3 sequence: CASRKGAGTSGGMDTQYF. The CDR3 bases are TGTGCCAGCAGGAAGGGGGCTGGGACTAGCGGGGGGATGGATACGCAGTATTTT.

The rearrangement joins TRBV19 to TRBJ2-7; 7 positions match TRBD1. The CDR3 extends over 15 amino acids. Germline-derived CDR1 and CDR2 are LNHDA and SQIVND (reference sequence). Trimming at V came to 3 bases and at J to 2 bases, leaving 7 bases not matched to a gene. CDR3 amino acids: CASSMGQSQTYEQYF. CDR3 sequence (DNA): TGTGCCAGTAGTATGGGACAGTCCCAAACCTACGAGCAGTACTTC.

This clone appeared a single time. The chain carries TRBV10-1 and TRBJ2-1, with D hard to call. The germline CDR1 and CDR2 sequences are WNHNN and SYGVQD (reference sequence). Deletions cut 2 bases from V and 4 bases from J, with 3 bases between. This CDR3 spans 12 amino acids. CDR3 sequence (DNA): TGCGCCAGCAGTGAGAGTTACAATGAGCAGTTCTTC. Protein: CASSESYNEQFF.

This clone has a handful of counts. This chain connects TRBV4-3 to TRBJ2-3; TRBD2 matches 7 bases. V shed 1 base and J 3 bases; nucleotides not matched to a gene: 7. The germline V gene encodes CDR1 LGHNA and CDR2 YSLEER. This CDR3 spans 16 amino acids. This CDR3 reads CASSQGAAGSTDTQYF. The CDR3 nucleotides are TGCGCCAGCAGCCAAGGGGCAGCGGGAAGTACAGATACGCAGTATTTT.

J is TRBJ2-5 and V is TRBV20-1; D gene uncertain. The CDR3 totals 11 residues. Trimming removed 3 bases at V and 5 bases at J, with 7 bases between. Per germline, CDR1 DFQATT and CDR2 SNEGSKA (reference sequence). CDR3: CSASPVETQYF. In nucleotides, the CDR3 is TGCAGTGCTAGTCCAGTTGAGACCCAGTACTTC.

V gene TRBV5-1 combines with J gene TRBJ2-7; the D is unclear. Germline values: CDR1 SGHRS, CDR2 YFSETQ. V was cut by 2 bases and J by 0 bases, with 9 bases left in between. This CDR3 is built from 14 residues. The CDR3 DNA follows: TGCGCCAGCAGCTTCGAACAGCGCTCCTACGAGCAGTACTTC. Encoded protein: CASSFEQRSYEQYF.

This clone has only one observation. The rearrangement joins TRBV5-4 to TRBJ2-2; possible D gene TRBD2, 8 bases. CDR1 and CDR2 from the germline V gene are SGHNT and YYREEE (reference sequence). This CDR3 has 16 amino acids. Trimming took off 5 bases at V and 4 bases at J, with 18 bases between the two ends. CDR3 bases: TGTGCCAGCAGTTCAGCGGGAGCAGGGGGCACCGGGGAGCTGTTTTTT. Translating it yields CASSSAGAGGTGELFF.

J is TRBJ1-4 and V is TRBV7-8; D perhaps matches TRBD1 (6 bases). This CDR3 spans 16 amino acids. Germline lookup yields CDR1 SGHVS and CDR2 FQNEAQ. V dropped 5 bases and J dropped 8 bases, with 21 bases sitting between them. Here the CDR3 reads CASSPSGVVEREKLFF. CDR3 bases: TGTGCCAGCAGCCCGTCAGGGGTCGTCGAAAGGGAAAAACTGTTTTTT. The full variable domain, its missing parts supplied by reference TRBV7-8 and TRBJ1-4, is GAGVSQSPRYKVAKRGQDVALRCDPISGHVSLFWYQQALGQGPEFLTYFQNEAQLDKSGLPSDRFFAERPEGSVSTLKIQRTQQEDSAVYLCASSPSGVVEREKLFFGSGTQLSVL.

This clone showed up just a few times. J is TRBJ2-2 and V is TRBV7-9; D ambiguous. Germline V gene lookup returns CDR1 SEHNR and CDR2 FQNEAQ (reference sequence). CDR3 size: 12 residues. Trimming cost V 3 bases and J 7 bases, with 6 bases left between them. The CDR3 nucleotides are TGTGCCAGCAGCTTCTCTAGCGGGGAGCTGTTTTTT. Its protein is CASSFSSGELFF. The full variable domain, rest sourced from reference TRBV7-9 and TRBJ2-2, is DTGVSQNPRHKITKRGQNVTFRCDPISEHNRLYWYRQTLGQGPEFLTYFQNEAQLEKSRLLSDRFSAERPKGSFSTLEIQRTEQGDSAMYLCASSFSSGELFFGEGSRLTVL.